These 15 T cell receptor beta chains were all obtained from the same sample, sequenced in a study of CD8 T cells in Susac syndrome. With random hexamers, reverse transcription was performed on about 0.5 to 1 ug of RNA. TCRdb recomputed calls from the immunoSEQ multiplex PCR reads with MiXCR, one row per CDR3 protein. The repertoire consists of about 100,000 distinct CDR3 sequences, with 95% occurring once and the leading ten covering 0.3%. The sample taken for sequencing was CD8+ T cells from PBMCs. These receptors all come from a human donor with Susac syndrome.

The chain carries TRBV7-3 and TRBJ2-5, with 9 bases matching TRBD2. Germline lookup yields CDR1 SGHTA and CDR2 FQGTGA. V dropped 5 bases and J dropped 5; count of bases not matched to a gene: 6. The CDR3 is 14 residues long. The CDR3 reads CASSPTSGGETQYF. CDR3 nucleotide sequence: TGTGCCAGCAGCCCGACTAGCGGCGGGGAGACCCAGTACTTC. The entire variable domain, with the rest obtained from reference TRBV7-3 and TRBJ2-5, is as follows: GAGVSQTPSNKVTEKGKYVELRCDPISGHTALYWYRQSLGQGPEFLIYFQGTGAADDSGLPNDRFFAVRPEGSVSTLKIQRTERGDSAVYLCASSPTSGGETQYFGPGTRLLVL.

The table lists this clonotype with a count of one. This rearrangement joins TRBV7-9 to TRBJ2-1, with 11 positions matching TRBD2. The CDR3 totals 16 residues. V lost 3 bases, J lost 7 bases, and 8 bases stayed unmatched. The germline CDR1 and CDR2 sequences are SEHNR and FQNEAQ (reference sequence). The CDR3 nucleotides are TGTGCCAGCAGCTTCCCCCCTACTAGCGGGAGTAATGAGCAGTTCTTC. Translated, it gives CASSFPPTSGSNEQFF. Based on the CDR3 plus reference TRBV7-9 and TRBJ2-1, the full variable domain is DTGVSQNPRHKITKRGQNVTFRCDPISEHNRLYWYRQTLGQGPEFLTYFQNEAQLEKSRLLSDRFSAERPKGSFSTLEIQRTEQGDSAMYLCASSFPPTSGSNEQFFGPGTRLTVL.

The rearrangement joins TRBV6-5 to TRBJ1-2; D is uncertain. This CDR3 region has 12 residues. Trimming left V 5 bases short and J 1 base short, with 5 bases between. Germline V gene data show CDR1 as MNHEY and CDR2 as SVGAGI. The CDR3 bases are TGTGCCAGCAGTACCAGTAACTATGGCTACACCTTC. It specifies CASSTSNYGYTF.

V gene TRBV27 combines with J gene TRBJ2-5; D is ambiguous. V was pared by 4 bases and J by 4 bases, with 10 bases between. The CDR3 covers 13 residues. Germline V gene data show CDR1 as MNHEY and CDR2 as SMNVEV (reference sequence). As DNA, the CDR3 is TGTGCCAGCAGTTCGGGTAGTCCAGAGACCCAGTACTTC. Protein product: CASSSGSPETQYF.

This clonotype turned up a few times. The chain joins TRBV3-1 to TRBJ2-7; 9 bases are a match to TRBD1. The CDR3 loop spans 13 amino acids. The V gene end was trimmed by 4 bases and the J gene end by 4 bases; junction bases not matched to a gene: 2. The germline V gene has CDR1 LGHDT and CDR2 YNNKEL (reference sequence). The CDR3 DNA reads TGTGCCAGCAGCCCGGGACAGGGTTACGAGCAGTACTTC. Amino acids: CASSPGQGYEQYF.

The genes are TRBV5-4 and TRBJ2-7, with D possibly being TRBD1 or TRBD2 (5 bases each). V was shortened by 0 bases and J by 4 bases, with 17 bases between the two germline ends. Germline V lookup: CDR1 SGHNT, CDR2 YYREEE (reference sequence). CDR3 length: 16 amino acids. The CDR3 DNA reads TGTGCCAGCAGCTTGGGGGCGGGTGCTAAGGGGTACGAGCAGTACTTC. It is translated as CASSLGAGAKGYEQYF. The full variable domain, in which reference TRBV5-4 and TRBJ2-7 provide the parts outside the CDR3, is ETGVTQSPTHLIKTRGQQVTLRCSSQSGHNTVSWYQQALGQGPQFIFQYYREEENGRGNFPPRFSGLQFPNYSSELNVNALELDDSALYLCASSLGAGAKGYEQYFGPGTRLTVT.

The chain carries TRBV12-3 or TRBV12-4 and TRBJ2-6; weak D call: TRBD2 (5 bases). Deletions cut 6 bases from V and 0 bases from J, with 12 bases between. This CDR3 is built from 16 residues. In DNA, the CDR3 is TGTGCCAGCAGCCCGAGCGGTTTCTCTGGGGCCAACGTCCTGACTTTC. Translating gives CASSPSGFSGANVLTF.

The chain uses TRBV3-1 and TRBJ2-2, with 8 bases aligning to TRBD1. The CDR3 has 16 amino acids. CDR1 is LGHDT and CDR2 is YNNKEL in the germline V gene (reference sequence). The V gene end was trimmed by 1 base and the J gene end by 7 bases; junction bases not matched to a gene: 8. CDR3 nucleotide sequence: TGTGCCAGCAGCCAAGTTTCAGGGGGCACCGTCGGGGAGCTGTTTTTT. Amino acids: CASSQVSGGTVGELFF.

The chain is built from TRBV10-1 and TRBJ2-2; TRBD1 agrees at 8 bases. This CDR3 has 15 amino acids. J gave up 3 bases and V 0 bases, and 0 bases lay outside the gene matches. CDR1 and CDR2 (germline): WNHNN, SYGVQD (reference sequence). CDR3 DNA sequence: TGCGCCAGCAGTGAGTCGGACAGGGACACCGGGGAGCTGTTTTTT. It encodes CASSESDRDTGELFF.

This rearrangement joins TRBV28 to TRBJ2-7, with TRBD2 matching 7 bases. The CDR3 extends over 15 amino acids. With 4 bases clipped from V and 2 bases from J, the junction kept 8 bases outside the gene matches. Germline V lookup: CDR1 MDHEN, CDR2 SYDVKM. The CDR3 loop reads CASSSRSAGTYEQYF. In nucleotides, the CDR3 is TGTGCCAGCAGTTCTCGATCAGCGGGGACCTACGAGCAGTACTTC.

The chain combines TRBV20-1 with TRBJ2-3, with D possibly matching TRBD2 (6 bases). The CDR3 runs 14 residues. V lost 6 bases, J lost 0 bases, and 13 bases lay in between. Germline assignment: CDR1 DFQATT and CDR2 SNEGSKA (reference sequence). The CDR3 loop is CSACSGASTDTQYF. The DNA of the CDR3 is TGCAGTGCCTGTAGCGGAGCTAGCACAGATACGCAGTATTTT.

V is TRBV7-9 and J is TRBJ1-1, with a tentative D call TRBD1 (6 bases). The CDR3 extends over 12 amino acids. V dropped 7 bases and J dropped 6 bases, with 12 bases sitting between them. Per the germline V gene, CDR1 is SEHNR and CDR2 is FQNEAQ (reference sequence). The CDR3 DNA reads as TGTGCCAGCATCATACAGGGATCTGAAGCTTTCTTT. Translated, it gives CASIIQGSEAFF.

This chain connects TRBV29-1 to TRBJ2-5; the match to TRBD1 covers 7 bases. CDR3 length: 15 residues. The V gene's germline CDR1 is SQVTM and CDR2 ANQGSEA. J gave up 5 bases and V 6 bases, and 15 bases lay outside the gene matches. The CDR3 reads CSVHVPGTVGETQYF. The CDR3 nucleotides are TGCAGCGTCCACGTCCCCGGGACAGTCGGGGAGACCCAGTACTTC.

CDR3 residues: CASTIADGISYNEQFF. CDR3 nucleotide sequence: TGTGCCAGTACCATAGCGGACGGTATATCCTACAATGAGCAGTTCTTC. The chain uses TRBV28 and TRBJ2-1; weak D call: TRBD2 (6 bases). CDR1 and CDR2 (germline): MDHEN, SYDVKM. V gave up 9 bases and J gave up 1 base, with 19 bases separating them. The CDR3 is 16 amino acids.

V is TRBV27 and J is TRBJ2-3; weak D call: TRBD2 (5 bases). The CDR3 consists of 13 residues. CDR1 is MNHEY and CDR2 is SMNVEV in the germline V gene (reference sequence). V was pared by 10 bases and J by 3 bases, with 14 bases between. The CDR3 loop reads CATKLGETDTQYF. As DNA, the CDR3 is TGTGCCACTAAGCTCGGGGAGACAGATACGCAGTATTTT.